Described below is a single TCR beta chain sequence and its context. This entry belongs to a study of blood T cell repertoires in COVID-19. The method was immunoSEQ multiplex PCR; TCRdb's version includes in-frame clones alone and lacks a portion of them. The sample lists about 150,000 clones, around four fifths occurring once. The V and J ends lost 6 bases and 5 bases, in that order; junction bases with no gene match: 15. The CDR3 has 16 amino acids. Per the germline V gene, CDR1 is SNHLY and CDR2 is FYNNEI. This TCR was sampled from a woman aged 80 or older with acute or convalescent COVID-19. Specimen: peripheral blood. The chain carries TRBV2 and TRBJ1-1; 7 nucleotides align to TRBD1. The chain's CDR3 is CASSHTTGNSGTEAFF. The CDR3 region has the DNA TGTGCCAGCAGCCACACGACAGGGAACTCCGGGACTGAAGCTTTCTTT.